Following are 13 T cell receptor beta chains from one sample sequenced in a study of blood T cell repertoires in COVID-19. The method was immunoSEQ multiplex PCR; TCRdb's version includes in-frame clones alone and lacks a portion of them. The sample holds over 100,000 clones, more than 70% seen once. The specimen sequenced was peripheral blood. Source of these receptors: a man aged 50-60 years with acute or convalescent COVID-19.

The CDR3 reads CSASVERGRNGYTF. The CDR3 region has the DNA TGCAGTGCTAGTGTCGAACGGGGGAGAAATGGCTACACCTTC. The chain carries TRBV20-1 and TRBJ1-2, with D possibly TRBD1 on 5 matching bases. Germline V CDR1 and CDR2: DFQATT, SNEGSKA (reference sequence). The CDR3 has 14 residues. Trimming cost V 3 bases and J 6 bases, with 17 bases left between them.

Details on this clone: The identical CDR3 is also encoded by other nucleotide sequences in the sample. The chain recombines TRBV5-1 with TRBJ2-6; tentative D call: TRBD2 (5 bases). Germline loops: CDR1 SGHRS, CDR2 YFSETQ. The CDR3 sequence is 14 residues long. Deletions cut 4 bases from V and 2 bases from J, with 7 bases between. In DNA, the CDR3 is TGCGCCAGCAGCCTCGGGGCTGGGGCCAACGTCCTGACTTTC. It specifies CASSLGAGANVLTF.

This clone was seen just once. The chain is built from TRBV5-5 and TRBJ2-5; tentative D call: TRBD2 (6 bases). V was clipped by 3 bases and J by 2 bases, with 14 bases between them. The germline V gene encodes CDR1 SGHKS and CDR2 YYEKEE (reference sequence). The CDR3 is 15 amino acids. Written as DNA, the CDR3 is TGTGCCAGCAGCTCCCAGGTGGGGGGACAAGAGACCCAGTACTTC. Translation gives CASSSQVGGQETQYF. The entire variable domain, with the rest obtained from reference TRBV5-5 and TRBJ2-5, is as follows: DAGVTQSPTHLIKTRGQQVTLRCSPISGHKSVSWYQQVLGQGPQFIFQYYEKEERGRGNFPDRFSARQFPNYSSELNVNALLLGDSALYLCASSSQVGGQETQYFGPGTRLLVL.

The V call is TRBV2, the J call TRBJ1-3; 8 bases map to TRBD1. This CDR3 is built from 16 residues. Per germline, CDR1 SNHLY and CDR2 FYNNEI. Trimming cost V 5 bases and J 1 base; bases outside gene matches: 7. DNA of the CDR3: TGTGCCAGCAGTCCCGATGGACAGGGATCTGGAAACACCATATATTTT. Translated, it gives CASSPDGQGSGNTIYF.

The chain carries TRBV2 and TRBJ2-5; TRBD2 matches 8 bases. Per germline, CDR1 SNHLY and CDR2 FYNNEI. The length of the CDR3 is 16 residues. Germline trimming cut 7 bases from V and 5 bases from J; bases unmatched to any gene: 15. Here the CDR3 reads CASTHGPRGGGETQYF. The CDR3 DNA reads as TGTGCCAGCACCCATGGACCTAGGGGCGGGGGGGAGACCCAGTACTTC.

As for this clone: One end of the junction does not line up with germline, which may come from a read error. The chain has TRBV6-7 and TRBJ2-7; maybe TRBD1 (6 bases). TRBV6-7 falls under the ORF class, with uncertain function. The CDR3 is 18 residues long. The CDR3 loop reads CASSFIYPVVVLWGQGGF. The CDR3 DNA reads TGTGCCAGCAGTTTCATTTACCCCGTGGTGGTCCTCTGGGGGCAGGGTGGCTTC.

The rearrangement joins TRBV6-5 to TRBJ2-7, with D unclear. The CDR3 has 11 amino acids. Trimming pared 6 bases from V and 4 bases from J, leaving 7 bases between. The germline V gene has CDR1 MNHEY and CDR2 SVGAGI. The CDR3 DNA sequence: TGTGCCAGCAGCCCCCTTTACGAGCAGTACTTC. Its protein product is CASSPLYEQYF.

This chain connects TRBV5-1 to TRBJ1-1, with D hard to call. V dropped 2 bases and J dropped 0 bases, with 8 bases sitting between them. CDR3 length: 14 residues. The V gene's germline CDR1 is SGHRS and CDR2 YFSETQ. The CDR3 sequence: CASSLINMNTEAFF. As DNA, the CDR3 is TGCGCCAGCAGCTTAATAAACATGAACACTGAAGCTTTCTTT.

This clone was recorded once. The CDR3 bases are TGCGCCAGCAGCTTGGCCCCGCAGGGGTCGAACACTGAAGCTTTCTTT. Translation: CASSLAPQGSNTEAFF. The rearrangement uses TRBV5-1 and TRBJ1-1, with D maybe TRBD1 (6 bases). CDR3 length equals 16 residues. The V end lost 0 bases, the J end lost 1 base, and 13 bases lay between the germline ends. The germline gives CDR1 SGHRS, CDR2 YFSETQ.

V and J are TRBV5-4 and TRBJ2-1; 8 bases fit TRBD1. Germline lookup yields CDR1 SGHNT and CDR2 YYREEE (reference sequence). The CDR3 sequence is 17 residues long. The V segment lost 4 bases and the J segment 0 bases; nucleotides outside the gene matches: 9. The DNA for the CDR3 is TGTGCCAGCAGCCCAGGACAGGGCGCAAGCTCCTACAATGAGCAGTTCTTC. This sequence encodes CASSPGQGASSYNEQFF. The full variable domain, in which reference TRBV5-4 and TRBJ2-1 provide the parts outside the CDR3, is ETGVTQSPTHLIKTRGQQVTLRCSSQSGHNTVSWYQQALGQGPQFIFQYYREEENGRGNFPPRFSGLQFPNYSSELNVNALELDDSALYLCASSPGQGASSYNEQFFGPGTRLTVL.

The genes are TRBV7-6 and TRBJ1-3; TRBD1 agrees at 7 bases. With V trimmed by 5 bases and J by 1 base, 8 bases remained unmatched. CDR1 and CDR2 (germline): SGHVS, FNYEAQ. There are 16 residues in the CDR3. This chain's CDR3 is CASSPRDRTSGNTIYF. The CDR3 coding sequence is TGTGCCAGCAGCCCTAGGGACAGAACATCTGGAAACACCATATATTTT.

V is TRBV10-2 and J is TRBJ2-2, with TRBD2 as a possible D gene (5 bases). Germline loops: CDR1 WSHSY, CDR2 SAAADI. V lost 8 bases, J lost 4 bases, and 17 bases lay in between. The CDR3 totals 15 residues. The DNA for the CDR3 is TGCGCCAGCGGCTGGGGAGAGGGTGGCACCGGGGAGCTGTTTTTT. Encoded protein: CASGWGEGGTGELFF.

V usage is TRBV9 and J usage is TRBJ1-2, with D hard to call. Germline V lookup: CDR1 SGDLS, CDR2 YYNGEE. The V and J ends lost 4 bases and 7 bases respectively, with 14 bases between them. The CDR3 is made up of 13 amino acids. The CDR3 sequence: CASSPRQASGYTF. The CDR3 DNA follows: TGTGCCAGCAGCCCACGCCAGGCGAGTGGCTACACCTTC.